The entry below describes one TCR beta chain. The sample is drawn from a study of shared clonotypes between healthy human individuals. The CDR3 loop spans 14 amino acids. With V trimmed by 3 bases and J by 6 bases, 3 bases remained unmatched. Germline CDR1 LGHNA, CDR2 YNFKEQ. Clones were read by immunoSEQ multiplex PCR, and TCRdb kept only the in-frame ones, dropping some. This sample has 470,000 or so clones; approximately 84% occur once, and the top ten carry 12%. The V gene is TRBV4-2, the J gene TRBJ2-2, with 8 positions matching TRBD1. This clonotype was sampled from a woman aged 40 to 50 in good health. Some clones in this sample may be carry-over from other donors' samples. The specimen sequenced was PBMCs. The CDR3 sequence: CASSHPDRAGELFF. CDR3 coding DNA: TGTGCCAGCAGCCACCCGGACAGGGCCGGGGAGCTGTTTTTT.